This T cell receptor (beta chain) came from a study of blood T cell repertoires in COVID-19. Across the study: Spain, Italy and the United States supplied samples that represented acute and convalescent COVID-19. Sources were T cells, B-cell-depleted T cells, or PBMCs; the material itself was cDNA or gDNA.

The assay was immunoSEQ multiplex PCR, and TCRdb's table has in-frame clones only and misses some. The data contain approximately 330,000 clones, 90% of them seen just once; the ten biggest clones take up under 1.1%. The CDR3 is made up of 15 amino acids. V trimming: 3 bases; J trimming: 2 bases; junction bases outside the gene matches: 6. Germline CDR1 is MNHEY and CDR2 is SMNVEV (reference sequence). The TCR sequence derives from a middle-aged woman with COVID-19, enrolled during active disease. Input material: peripheral blood. The chain is built from TRBV27 and TRBJ2-7, with 8 bases that match TRBD2. The CDR3, as DNA: TGTGCCAGCAGTTTGGCATTAGCGGGGACCTACGAGCAGTACTTC. This encodes CASSLALAGTYEQYF.